Below, 17 T cell receptor beta chains from the same sample are listed, as sequenced in a study of shared clonotypes between healthy human individuals. This table comes from immunoSEQ multiplex PCR, and its TCRdb copy is limited to in-frame clones, with some not included. The sample lists about half a million clones, approximately 78% occurring once. The sequencing sample was made of PBMCs. The source is a woman in her forties in good health. Some clones in this sample may be carry-over from other donors' samples.

The sample holds a few counts of this clone. J is TRBJ2-1 and V is TRBV28, with TRBD2 matching over 12 bases. V was clipped by 4 bases and J by 5 bases; unmatched bases: 3. The CDR3 extends over 15 amino acids. The V gene's germline CDR1 is MDHEN and CDR2 SYDVKM. The chain's CDR3 is CASSWTSGNHNEQFF. CDR3 in DNA: TGTGCCAGCAGTTGGACTAGCGGGAACCACAATGAGCAGTTCTTC.

The V call is TRBV5-3, the J call TRBJ1-4; D is undetermined. TRBV5-3 qualifies as an ORF whose function is uncertain. Trimming took off 0 bases at V and 8 bases at J, with 17 bases between the two ends. CDR3 length equals 16 residues. Here the CDR3 DNA reads TGTGCCAGAAGCTTGGATGTTGAGGTGCTGAAAGAAAAACTGTTTTTT. This gives the protein CARSLDVEVLKEKLFF.

This clone was seen a few times. CDR3: CASSIVGEAQLKGYTF. CDR3 nucleotide sequence: TGTGCCAGTAGTATAGTCGGCGAAGCCCAGTTAAAGGGCTACACCTTC. The chain employs TRBV19 and TRBJ1-2; D remains unclear. The germline CDR1 and CDR2 sequences are LNHDA and SQIVND (reference sequence). The CDR3 spans 16 residues. The V gene lost 1 base and the J gene lost 8 bases, with 20 bases spanning the gap. The variable domain in full, completed from reference TRBV19 and TRBJ1-2, reads DGGITQSPKYLFRKEGQNVTLSCEQNLNHDAMYWYRQDPGQGLRLIYYSQIVNDFQKGDIAEGYSVSREKKESFPLTVTSAQKNPTAFYLCASSIVGEAQLKGYTFGSGTRLTVV.

The chain links TRBV28 to TRBJ1-3; D may be TRBD1 (5 bases). The V and J ends lost 3 bases and 2 bases respectively, with 8 bases between them. The germline V gene encodes CDR1 MDHEN and CDR2 SYDVKM. The CDR3 length is 14 residues. The CDR3 nucleotides read TGTGCCAGCAGTTTCCTGGGGCCTGGAAACACCATATATTTT. Encoded protein: CASSFLGPGNTIYF.

The chain joins TRBV6-6 to TRBJ1-2, with TRBD1 matching over 10 bases. The V gene end was trimmed by 2 bases and the J gene end by 8 bases; junction bases not matched to a gene: 8. Germline V gene lookup returns CDR1 MNHNY and CDR2 SVGAGI (reference sequence). The CDR3 runs 15 residues. The CDR3 sequence: CASSYRTGGDRGYTF. The CDR3 region has the DNA TGTGCCAGCAGTTACCGGACAGGGGGTGACAGAGGCTACACCTTC.

The chain has TRBV9 and TRBJ2-7; a possible D gene is TRBD1 (6 bases). V was trimmed by 3 bases and J by 0 bases, leaving 16 bases between them. The germline V gene encodes CDR1 SGDLS and CDR2 YYNGEE. There are 16 residues in the CDR3. The CDR3 sequence is CASSARTAASSYEQYF. CDR3 sequence (DNA): TGTGCCAGCAGCGCAAGGACAGCTGCTTCCTCCTACGAGCAGTACTTC.

Comment on this clone: A read error is likely here: a far larger clone is one base away. The chain combines TRBV5-4 with TRBJ2-7; D perhaps matches TRBD2 (5 bases). Germline CDR1 and CDR2: SGHNT and YYREEE (reference sequence). CDR3 length: 11 amino acids. CDR3 sequence (DNA): TGCGCCAGCAGCGCCGGGATCGAGCAGTACTTC. Protein: CASSAGIEQYF.

This clone came up once. This likely traces to a read error, being one base from a far larger clone. The genes are TRBV19 and TRBJ1-1, with D unresolved. In germline, CDR1 is LNHDA, CDR2 SQIVND (reference sequence). With 5 bases removed from V and 0 bases from J, the gap between germline ends came to 16 bases. This CDR3 has 16 amino acids. CDR3 sequence reads: CASSVRSRSMNTEAFF. Written as DNA, the CDR3 is TGTGCCAGTAGTGTGAGAAGCAGGAGCATGAACACTGAAGCTTTCTTT.

This chain links TRBV15 with TRBJ1-1, with 10 bases lining up with TRBD1. Per the germline V gene, CDR1 is LNHNV and CDR2 is YYDKDF (reference sequence). The CDR3 extends over 15 amino acids. Losses at the gene ends were 5 bases for V and 1 base for J; bases not matched to a gene: 4. CDR3 protein: CATSPRQGANTEAFF. In nucleotides, the CDR3 is TGTGCCACCAGCCCAAGACAGGGGGCGAACACTGAAGCTTTCTTT. Full variable domain (remainder filled in from reference TRBV15 and TRBJ1-1): DAMVIQNPRYQVTQFGKPVTLSCSQTLNHNVMYWYQQKSSQAPKLLFHYYDKDFNNEADTPDNFQSRRPNTSFCFLDIRSPGLGDTAMYLCATSPRQGANTEAFFGQGTRLTVV.

The J gene is TRBJ2-7, the V gene TRBV5-4, with D possibly TRBD1 on 7 matching bases. The V gene's germline CDR1 is SGHNT and CDR2 YYREEE (reference sequence). Between the trimmed V and J ends, which lost 0 bases and 7 bases, there was a span of 14 bases. The CDR3 has 14 residues. The DNA of the CDR3 is TGTGCCAGCAGCTTGGACAGGGGACTGGGGGAGCAGTACTTC. Translation: CASSLDRGLGEQYF.

The chain combines TRBV10-2 with TRBJ1-1; D remains ambiguous. Germline loops: CDR1 WSHSY, CDR2 SAAADI. The CDR3 extends over 15 amino acids. V shed 10 bases and J shed 3 bases, with 21 bases lying between them. In DNA, the CDR3 is TGCGCCACCAGCAGTGGGGTGGCAGCATACACTGAAGCTTTCTTT. As protein: CATSSGVAAYTEAFF.

This clone turned up a few times. The rearrangement uses TRBV27 and TRBJ1-2, with D possibly being TRBD1 (5 bases). The CDR3 is 16 residues long. The ends were cut back, 0 bases at V and 9 bases at J, with 20 bases in the middle. Germline V gene lookup returns CDR1 MNHEY and CDR2 SMNVEV (reference sequence). The CDR3 DNA is TGTGCCAGCAGTTTATCCCCCCAGGGAACCTTATCCCGCTACACCTTC. It codes for CASSLSPQGTLSRYTF.

The CDR3 DNA follows: TGTGCCCGGTCAGACAGCTCTGGAAACACCATATATTTT. Protein sequence: CARSDSSGNTIYF. V is TRBV30 and J is TRBJ1-3; tentative D call: TRBD1 (5 bases). The CDR3 runs 13 residues. V was shortened by 8 bases and J by 0 bases, with 11 bases between the two germline ends. Germline V gene lookup returns CDR1 GTSNPN and CDR2 SVGIG (reference sequence).

In regard to this clone: Given a much more abundant clone one base away, this may be a read error. This specimen includes other DNA sequences encoding the same CDR3. The J gene is TRBJ1-1, the V gene TRBV28; D might be TRBD1 (6 bases). The CDR3 totals 12 residues. Germline V gives CDR1 MDHEN, CDR2 SYDVKM. The CDR3 is CASSVGGTEAFF. CDR3 coding DNA: TGTGCCAGCAGTGTGGGGGGCACTGAGGCTTTCTTT.

The V and J genes are TRBV30 and TRBJ2-1; TRBD2 agrees at 11 bases. Germline V gives CDR1 GTSNPN, CDR2 SVGIG (reference sequence). The CDR3 consists of 15 residues. The V segment lost 1 base and the J segment 4 bases; nucleotides outside the gene matches: 3. CDR3 sequence (DNA): TGTGCCTGGAGTGAACTAGCGGGAGCTTACAATGAGCAGTTCTTC. Its protein is CAWSELAGAYNEQFF.

The chain joins TRBV28 to TRBJ1-2; no clear D. This CDR3 is built from 15 residues. Trimming cost V 2 bases and J 2 bases, with 12 bases left between them. Germline CDR1 and CDR2: MDHEN and SYDVKM. The CDR3 nucleotides are TGTGCCAGCAGTTTAGAAAGAGGGCGCAACTATGGCTACACCTTC. It codes for CASSLERGRNYGYTF.

This chain joins TRBV5-1 and TRBJ2-1; 9 bases align to TRBD1. The CDR3 is 17 amino acids. Germline V gene sequence: CDR1 SGHRS, CDR2 YFSETQ. J lost 2 bases, V lost 4 bases, and 10 bases had no gene match. The CDR3 nucleotides read TGCGCCAGCAGCCGACCGGGACAGGGTTTGACCTACAATGAGCAGTTCTTC. Amino acid sequence: CASSRPGQGLTYNEQFF.